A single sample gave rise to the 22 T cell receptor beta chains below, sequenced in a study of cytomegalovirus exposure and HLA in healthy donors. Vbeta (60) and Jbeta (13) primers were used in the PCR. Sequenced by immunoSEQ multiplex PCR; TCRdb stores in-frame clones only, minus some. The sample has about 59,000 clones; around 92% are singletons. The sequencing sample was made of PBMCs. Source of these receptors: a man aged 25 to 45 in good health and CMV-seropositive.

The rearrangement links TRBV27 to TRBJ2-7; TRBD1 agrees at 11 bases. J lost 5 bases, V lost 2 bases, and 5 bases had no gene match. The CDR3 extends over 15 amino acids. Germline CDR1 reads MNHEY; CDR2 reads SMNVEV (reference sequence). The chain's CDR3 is CASSLRRTGGNEQYF. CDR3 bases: TGTGCCAGCAGTTTACGCCGGACAGGGGGCAACGAGCAGTACTTC.

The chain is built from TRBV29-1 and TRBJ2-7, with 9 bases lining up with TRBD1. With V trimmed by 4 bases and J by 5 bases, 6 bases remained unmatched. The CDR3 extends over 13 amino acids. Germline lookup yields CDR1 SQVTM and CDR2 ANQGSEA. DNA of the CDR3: TGCAGCGTTGCGGTGGGACAGGGAGACGAGCAGTACTTC. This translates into CSVAVGQGDEQYF.

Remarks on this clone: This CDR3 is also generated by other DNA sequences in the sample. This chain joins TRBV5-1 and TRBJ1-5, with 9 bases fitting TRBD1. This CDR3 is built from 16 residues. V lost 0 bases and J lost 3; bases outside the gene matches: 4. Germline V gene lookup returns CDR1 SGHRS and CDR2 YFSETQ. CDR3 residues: CASSLGDRANNQPQHF. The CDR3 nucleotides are TGCGCCAGCAGCTTGGGGGACAGGGCCAACAATCAGCCCCAGCATTTT.

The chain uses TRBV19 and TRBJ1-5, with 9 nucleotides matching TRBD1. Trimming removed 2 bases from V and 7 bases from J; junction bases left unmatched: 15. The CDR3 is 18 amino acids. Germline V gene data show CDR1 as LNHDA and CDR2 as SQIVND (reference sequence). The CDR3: CASSIFGGDRAFVQPQHF. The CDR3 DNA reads TGTGCCAGTAGTATATTTGGTGGGGACAGGGCGTTTGTCCAGCCCCAGCATTTT.

The CDR3 DNA follows: TGTGCCAGCAGCCAAGCGAAAACTAGCGGGAGAGGGAACAATGAGCAGTTCTTC. It specifies CASSQAKTSGRGNNEQFF. The chain recombines TRBV4-2 with TRBJ2-1; 11 bases fit TRBD2. The CDR3 spans 18 residues. J was trimmed by 5 bases and V by 1 base; bases with no gene match: 10. CDR1 and CDR2 from the germline V gene are LGHNA and YNFKEQ.

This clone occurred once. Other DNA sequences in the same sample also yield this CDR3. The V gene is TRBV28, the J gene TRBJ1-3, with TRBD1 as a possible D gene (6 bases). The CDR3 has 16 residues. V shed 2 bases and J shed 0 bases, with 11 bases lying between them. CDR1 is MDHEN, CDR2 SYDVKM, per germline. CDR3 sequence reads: CASSLPRGISGNTIYF. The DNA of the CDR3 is TGTGCCAGCAGTTTACCCAGGGGAATCTCTGGAAACACCATATATTTT.

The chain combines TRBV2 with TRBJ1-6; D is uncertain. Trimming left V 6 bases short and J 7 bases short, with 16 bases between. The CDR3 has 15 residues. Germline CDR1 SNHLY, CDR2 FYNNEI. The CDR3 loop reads CASRASKRENSPLHF. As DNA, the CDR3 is TGTGCCAGCAGAGCCAGCAAGAGGGAAAATTCACCCCTCCACTTT.

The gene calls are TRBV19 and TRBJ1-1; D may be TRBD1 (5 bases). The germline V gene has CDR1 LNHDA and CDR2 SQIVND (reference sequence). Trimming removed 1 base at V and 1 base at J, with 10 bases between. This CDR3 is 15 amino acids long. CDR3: CASSIGRRGNTEAFF. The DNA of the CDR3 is TGTGCCAGTAGTATAGGGCGGAGGGGGAACACTGAAGCTTTCTTT.

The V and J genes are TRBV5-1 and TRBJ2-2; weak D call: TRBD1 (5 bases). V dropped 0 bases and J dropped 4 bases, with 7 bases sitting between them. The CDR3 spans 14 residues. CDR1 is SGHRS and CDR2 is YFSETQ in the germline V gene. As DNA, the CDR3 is TGCGCCAGCAGCTTGGGGGGCGGCACCGGGGAGCTGTTTTTT. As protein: CASSLGGGTGELFF.

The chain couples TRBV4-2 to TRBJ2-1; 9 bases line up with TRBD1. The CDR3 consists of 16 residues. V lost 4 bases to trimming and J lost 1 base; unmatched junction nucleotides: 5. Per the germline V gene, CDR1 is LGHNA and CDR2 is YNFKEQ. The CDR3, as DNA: TGTGCCAGCAGCCTGTCCGGGACAGGGTCCTACAATGAGCAGTTCTTC. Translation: CASSLSGTGSYNEQFF.

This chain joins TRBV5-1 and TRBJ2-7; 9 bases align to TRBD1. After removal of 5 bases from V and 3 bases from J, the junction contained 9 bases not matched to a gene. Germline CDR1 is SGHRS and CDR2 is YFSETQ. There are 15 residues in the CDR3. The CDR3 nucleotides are TGCGCCAGCAGGGATCCGGGACAGGGAAACTACGAGCAGTACTTC. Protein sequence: CASRDPGQGNYEQYF.

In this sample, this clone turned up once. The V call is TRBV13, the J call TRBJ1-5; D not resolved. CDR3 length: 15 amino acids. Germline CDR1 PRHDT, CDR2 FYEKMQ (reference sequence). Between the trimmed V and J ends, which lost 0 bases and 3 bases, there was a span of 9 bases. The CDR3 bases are TGTGCCAGCAGCTTAGGAGGACGGGACAATCAGCCCCAGCATTTT. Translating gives CASSLGGRDNQPQHF.

CDR3 coding DNA: TGTGCCAGCAGCCGCACAGGGACGGGGGGCTACACCTTC. It is translated as CASSRTGTGGYTF. The rearrangement joins TRBV6-1 to TRBJ1-2; D possibly corresponds to TRBD1 (6 bases). V lost 6 bases to trimming and J lost 8 bases, with 16 bases between them. This CDR3 contains 13 residues. CDR1 MNHNS and CDR2 SASEGT come from the germline V gene.

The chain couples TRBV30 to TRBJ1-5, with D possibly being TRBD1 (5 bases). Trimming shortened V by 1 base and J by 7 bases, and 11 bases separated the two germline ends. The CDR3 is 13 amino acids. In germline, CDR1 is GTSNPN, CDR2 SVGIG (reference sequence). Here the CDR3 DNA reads TGTGCCTGGAGTGAGCAGGGATGGCAGCCCCAGCATTTT. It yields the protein CAWSEQGWQPQHF.

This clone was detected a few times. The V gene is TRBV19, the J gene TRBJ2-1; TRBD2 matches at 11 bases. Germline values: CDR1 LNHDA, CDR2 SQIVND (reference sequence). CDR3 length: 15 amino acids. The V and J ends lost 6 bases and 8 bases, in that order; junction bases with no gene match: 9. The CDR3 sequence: CASSLTSGRGDEQFF. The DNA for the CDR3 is TGTGCCAGTAGCCTTACTAGCGGGAGAGGCGATGAGCAGTTCTTC.

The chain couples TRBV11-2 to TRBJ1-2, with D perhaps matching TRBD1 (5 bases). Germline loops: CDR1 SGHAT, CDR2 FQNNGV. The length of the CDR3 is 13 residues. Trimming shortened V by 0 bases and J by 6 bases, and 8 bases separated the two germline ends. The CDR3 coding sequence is TGTGCCAGCAGCTTAGACCTAGGGGATGGCTACACCTTC. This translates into CASSLDLGDGYTF.

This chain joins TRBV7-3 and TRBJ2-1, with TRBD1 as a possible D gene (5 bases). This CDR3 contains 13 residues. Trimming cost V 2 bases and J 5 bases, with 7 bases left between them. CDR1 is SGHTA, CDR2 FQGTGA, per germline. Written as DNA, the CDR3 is TGTGCCAGCAGCTTAGAACAGGACAATGAGCAGTTCTTC. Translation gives CASSLEQDNEQFF.

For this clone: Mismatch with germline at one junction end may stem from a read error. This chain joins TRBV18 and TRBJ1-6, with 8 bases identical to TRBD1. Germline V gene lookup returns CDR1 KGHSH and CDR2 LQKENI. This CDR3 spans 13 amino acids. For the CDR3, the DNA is TGTGCCAGCTCACCTCTAAAGGACAGGGAAAAGATCTTC. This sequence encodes CASSPLKDREKIF.

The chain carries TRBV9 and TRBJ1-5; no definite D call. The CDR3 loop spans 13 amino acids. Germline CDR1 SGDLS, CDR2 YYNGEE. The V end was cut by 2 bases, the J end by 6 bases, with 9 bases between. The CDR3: CASSVTGGQPQHF. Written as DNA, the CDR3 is TGTGCCAGCAGCGTGACCGGAGGTCAGCCCCAGCATTTT.

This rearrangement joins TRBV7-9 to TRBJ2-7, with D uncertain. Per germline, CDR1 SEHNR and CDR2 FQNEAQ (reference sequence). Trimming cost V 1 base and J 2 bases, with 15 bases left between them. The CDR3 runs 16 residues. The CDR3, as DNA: TGTGCCAGCAGCTTAGGGAATGAAGCGTTAGCCTACGAGCAGTACTTC. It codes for CASSLGNEALAYEQYF.

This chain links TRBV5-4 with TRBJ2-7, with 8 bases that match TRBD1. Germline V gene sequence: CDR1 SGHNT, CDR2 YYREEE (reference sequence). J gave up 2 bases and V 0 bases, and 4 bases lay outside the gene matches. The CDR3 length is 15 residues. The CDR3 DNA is TGTGCCAGCAGCTTGGGACAGGGGCTGGCCTACGAGCAGTACTTC. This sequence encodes CASSLGQGLAYEQYF.

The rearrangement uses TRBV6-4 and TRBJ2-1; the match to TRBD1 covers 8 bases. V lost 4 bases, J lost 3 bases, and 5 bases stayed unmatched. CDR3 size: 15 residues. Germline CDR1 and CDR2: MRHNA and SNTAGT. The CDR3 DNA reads TGTGCCAGCAGTGCGACAGGGGTGGACTACAATGAGCAGTTCTTC. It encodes CASSATGVDYNEQFF.